The 25 T cell receptor beta chains below all came from one sample that was sequenced in a study of vaccination and CD4 T cells after COVID-19. Treatment of the sample: roughly 10-day PBMC culture with coronavirus spike peptide pools or control peptides (ViraFEST assay). Sequencing of cultured CD4+ T cell DNA used the Oncomine TCR Beta short-read assay. One entry per CDR3 protein results from TCRdb running MiXCR on the PCR reads. In the table there are about 11,000 distinct CDR3 sequences, around 59% of which are singletons. The antigens for these receptors are not known. Sequenced input: CD4+ T cells from blood, cultured in vitro. The receptors derive from a human donor who had recovered from COVID-19.

This clonotype is termed medium-sized. The rearrangement joins TRBV27 to TRBJ1-1; D may be TRBD1 (6 bases). Trimming removed 7 bases from V and 0 bases from J, with 15 bases in between. The CDR3 spans 15 residues. The germline V gene has CDR1 MNHEY and CDR2 SMNVEV (reference sequence). This CDR3 is CASIKTGQVNTEAFF. CDR3 sequence (DNA): TGTGCCAGCATTAAAACAGGGCAGGTGAACACTGAAGCTTTCTTT.

This clonotype was counted a few times. V gene TRBV7-2 combines with J gene TRBJ1-5; D is ambiguous. The germline gives CDR1 SGHTA, CDR2 FQGNSA. The CDR3 has 13 amino acids. The germline V and J ends were trimmed by 2 bases and 4 bases, with 6 bases remaining between them. CDR3 sequence (DNA): TGTGCCAGCAGCTTAAGCGGTAATCAGCCCCAGCATTTT. Translated: CASSLSGNQPQHF.

The chain has TRBV7-2 and TRBJ1-2; D remains unclear. Germline CDR1 and CDR2: SGHTA and FQGNSA. This CDR3 comprises 15 residues. Trimming took 5 bases from V and 3 from J, leaving 16 bases between them. The CDR3 protein is CASSGGRDGYYGYTF. The DNA for the CDR3 is TGTGCCAGCAGCGGAGGGAGGGATGGTTACTATGGCTACACCTTC.

Worth noting for this clonotype: One end of the junction fails to match germline, which may point to a read error. The chain has TRBV7-7 and TRBJ2-5, with D possibly TRBD2 on 7 matching bases. Germline V CDR1 and CDR2: SSHAT, FNYEAQ (reference sequence). This CDR3 region has 17 residues. The CDR3 DNA follows: TGTGCTAGCAGCAAAAGATCGGGGGGCCAGTACCAAGAGACCCAGTACTTC. Its protein product is CASSKRSGGQYQETQYF.

The rearrangement links TRBV20-1 to TRBJ2-5, with TRBD2 matching 9 bases. In germline, CDR1 is DFQATT, CDR2 SNEGSKA (reference sequence). Germline trimming cut 5 bases from V and 5 bases from J; bases unmatched to any gene: 15. The CDR3 has 16 amino acids. In nucleotides, the CDR3 is TGCAGTGCTTCTATTAGCGGGAGCGTGTTCGCGGAGACCCAGTACTTC. This codes for CSASISGSVFAETQYF.

The J gene is TRBJ1-5, the V gene TRBV19, with D tentatively TRBD1 (5 bases). V shed 4 bases and J shed 6 bases, with 16 bases lying between them. The CDR3 covers 15 residues. The V gene's germline CDR1 is LNHDA and CDR2 SQIVND (reference sequence). In DNA, the CDR3 is TGTGCCAGTAGTAGTAGTTACAGGTTGGTTCAGCCCCAGCATTTT. This translates into CASSSSYRLVQPQHF.

The J gene is TRBJ1-5, the V gene TRBV20-1; no firm D call. The CDR3 contains 14 residues. V gave up 6 bases and J gave up 3 bases, with 15 bases separating them. Per germline, CDR1 DFQATT and CDR2 SNEGSKA (reference sequence). The CDR3 DNA reads as TGCAGTGCCCCGCTCAGAGGGCCCAATCAGCCCCAGCATTTT. Its protein product is CSAPLRGPNQPQHF.

The genes are TRBV18 and TRBJ2-1, with D unclear. Germline V CDR1 and CDR2: KGHSH, LQKENI. The CDR3 has 13 amino acids. Trimming shortened V by 1 base and J by 6 bases, and 7 bases separated the two germline ends. CDR3 protein: CASSPQNGNEQFF. In nucleotides, the CDR3 is TGTGCCAGCTCACCACAGAACGGCAATGAGCAGTTCTTC.

This clonotype occurred a few times. V gene TRBV24-1 combines with J gene TRBJ1-2; possibly TRBD1 for D (5 bases). In germline, CDR1 is KGHDR, CDR2 SFDVKD. The V end lost 5 bases, the J end lost 4 bases, and 10 bases lay between the germline ends. This CDR3 contains 13 residues. Here the CDR3 DNA reads TGTGCCACCAGTGGAGGGGTTAGCTATGGCTACACCTTC. Translated: CATSGGVSYGYTF.

The chain carries TRBV29-1 and TRBJ1-2; a possible D gene is TRBD1 (6 bases). CDR3 length: 16 amino acids. The germline V gene encodes CDR1 SQVTM and CDR2 ANQGSEA. V was shortened by 5 bases and J by 2 bases, with 21 bases between the two germline ends. The CDR3 DNA sequence: TGCAGCGTTTTTGCAGGGGTCTCTATCAAGAACTATGGCTACACCTTC. Translated, it gives CSVFAGVSIKNYGYTF.

The chain recombines TRBV5-8 with TRBJ1-5, with D possibly matching TRBD1 (5 bases). In germline, CDR1 is SGHTS, CDR2 YDEGEE. This CDR3 region has 16 residues. V lost 6 bases, J lost 2 bases, and 18 bases lay in between. The CDR3 DNA follows: TGTGCCAGCACCATCTTTGGGGGAACGGGCAATCAGCCCCAGCATTTT. The encoded protein is CASTIFGGTGNQPQHF.

The chain couples TRBV20-1 to TRBJ2-1; TRBD2 aligns across 10 bases. The CDR3 totals 15 residues. CDR1 and CDR2 (germline): DFQATT, SNEGSKA (reference sequence). The junction had 7 bases not matched to a gene; V was cut back by 1 base and J by 7 bases. As DNA, the CDR3 is TGCAGTGCTAGAGGAGCTAGCGGGAGATTAAATGAGCAGTTCTTC. Its translation: CSARGASGRLNEQFF.

This clonotype appeared a few times. The chain uses TRBV27 and TRBJ1-2; D may be TRBD1 (6 bases). Per germline, CDR1 MNHEY and CDR2 SMNVEV (reference sequence). The CDR3 totals 15 residues. Trimming removed 3 bases at V and 8 bases at J, with 19 bases between. CDR3 residues: CASSLSGAILGGYTF. The CDR3 bases are TGTGCCAGCAGTTTGTCGGGGGCAATCTTAGGAGGCTACACCTTC.

This clonotype came up a few times. The chain employs TRBV2 and TRBJ1-5; TRBD1 agrees at 10 bases. V shed 2 bases and J 4 bases; nucleotides not matched to a gene: 2. This CDR3 is 15 amino acids long. Germline V gene sequence: CDR1 SNHLY, CDR2 FYNNEI. The CDR3 is CASSERTGGNQPQHF. CDR3 sequence (DNA): TGTGCCAGCAGTGAAAGGACAGGGGGTAATCAGCCCCAGCATTTT.

The rearrangement joins TRBV20-1 to TRBJ1-1; 7 nucleotides line up with TRBD1. J was trimmed by 3 bases and V by 5 bases; bases with no gene match: 12. Germline V gives CDR1 DFQATT, CDR2 SNEGSKA (reference sequence). The CDR3 has 15 residues. The CDR3 region has the DNA TGCAGTGCTCCAAACCCAGGGGGGGGATACACTGAAGCTTTCTTT. This sequence encodes CSAPNPGGGYTEAFF.

This clonotype has only a few counts. This sequence joins TRBV24-1 and TRBJ1-5; 9 positions match TRBD1. Trimming took 4 bases from V and 6 from J; bases not matched to a gene: 3. Germline lookup yields CDR1 KGHDR and CDR2 SFDVKD. This CDR3 is 14 amino acids long. The CDR3 DNA follows: TGTGCCACCAGTGACATGACAGGGGGTCAGCCCCAGCATTTT. Translating gives CATSDMTGGQPQHF.

The chain is built from TRBV25-1 and TRBJ2-5; 7 bases align to TRBD2. Germline lookup yields CDR1 MGHDK and CDR2 SYGVNS. With 2 bases clipped from V and 1 base from J, the junction kept 1 base outside the gene matches. This CDR3 spans 14 amino acids. The CDR3 sequence: CASSEPGGQETQYF. CDR3 in DNA: TGTGCCAGCAGTGAACCGGGGGGCCAAGAGACCCAGTACTTC.

Judged by abundance, this clonotype is medium-sized. The V and J genes are TRBV7-2 and TRBJ1-1, with D perhaps matching TRBD1 (5 bases). CDR1 SGHTA and CDR2 FQGNSA come from the germline V gene. Trimming pared 5 bases from V and 10 bases from J, leaving 14 bases between. CDR3 length: 12 amino acids. DNA of the CDR3: TGTGCCAGCAGCCTATCCCCGGGGACAGCTTTCTTT. Protein sequence: CASSLSPGTAFF.

The V and J genes are TRBV20-1 and TRBJ1-4; weak D call: TRBD1 (6 bases). Germline V lookup: CDR1 DFQATT, CDR2 SNEGSKA (reference sequence). The CDR3 sequence is 16 residues long. V was pared by 3 bases and J by 8 bases, with 22 bases between. The CDR3 DNA is TGCAGTGCTAGCAACCCTACAGGGTCGGTTAAGGAAAAACTGTTTTTT. Its protein product is CSASNPTGSVKEKLFF.

This clonotype was detected a few times. The chain employs TRBV27 and TRBJ1-5; D is unresolved. This CDR3 is 12 amino acids long. Germline lookup yields CDR1 MNHEY and CDR2 SMNVEV (reference sequence). Trimming removed 3 bases at V and 5 bases at J, with 5 bases between. CDR3 sequence reads: CASSFGDQPQHF. The CDR3 DNA sequence: TGTGCCAGCAGTTTCGGGGATCAGCCCCAGCATTTT.

The V call is TRBV20-1, the J call TRBJ2-7; 12 bases match TRBD2. With 7 bases clipped from V and 1 base from J, the junction kept 2 bases outside the gene matches. CDR1 DFQATT and CDR2 SNEGSKA come from the germline V gene (reference sequence). The CDR3 has 13 residues. The CDR3: CSGLAGESYEQYF. The CDR3 coding sequence is TGCAGTGGACTAGCGGGAGAGTCCTACGAGCAGTACTTC.

V and J are TRBV2 and TRBJ2-5, with D unclear. The CDR3 sequence is 15 residues long. Germline V CDR1 and CDR2: SNHLY, FYNNEI. Between the trimmed V and J ends, which lost 4 bases and 5 bases, there was a span of 17 bases. For the CDR3, the DNA is TGTGCCAGCAGTGTCAGCCGAAATAAAGCCGAGACCCAGTACTTC. Residues: CASSVSRNKAETQYF.

The chain employs TRBV5-1 and TRBJ2-5, with TRBD2 identical over 9 bases. Germline CDR1 is SGHRS and CDR2 is YFSETQ. V was pared by 0 bases and J by 1 base, with 7 bases of the junction left unmatched. There are 17 residues in the CDR3. The DNA for the CDR3 is TGCGCCAGCAGCTTGGATCCTAGCGGGGTTACCCAAGAGACCCAGTACTTC. It translates to CASSLDPSGVTQETQYF.

The sample holds a few counts of this clonotype. The V gene is TRBV6-1, the J gene TRBJ1-2, with 8 bases lining up with TRBD1. CDR1 MNHNS and CDR2 SASEGT come from the germline V gene. The CDR3 is made up of 12 amino acids. V lost 6 bases to trimming and J lost 8 bases; unmatched junction nucleotides: 5. This CDR3 is CASSAGQGGYTF. The CDR3 DNA follows: TGTGCCAGCAGCGCCGGACAGGGAGGCTACACCTTC.

V gene TRBV20-1 combines with J gene TRBJ1-1; TRBD1 matches at 8 bases. V trimming: 6 bases; J trimming: 1 base; junction bases outside the gene matches: 7. The CDR3 spans 14 residues. Germline CDR1 reads DFQATT; CDR2 reads SNEGSKA (reference sequence). The CDR3 protein is CSAPRDRTNTEAFF. CDR3 bases: TGCAGTGCCCCAAGGGACAGGACGAACACTGAAGCTTTCTTT.